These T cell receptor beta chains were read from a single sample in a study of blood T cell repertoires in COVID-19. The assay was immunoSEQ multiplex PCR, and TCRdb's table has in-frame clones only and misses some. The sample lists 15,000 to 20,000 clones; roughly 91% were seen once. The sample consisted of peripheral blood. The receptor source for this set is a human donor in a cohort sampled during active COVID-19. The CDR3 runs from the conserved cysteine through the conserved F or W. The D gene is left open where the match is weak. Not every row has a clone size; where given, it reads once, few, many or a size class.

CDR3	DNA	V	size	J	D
CATLSSGANVLTF	TGTGCCACCTTATCCTCTGGGGCCAACGTCCTGACTTTC	TRBV7-9	NA	TRBJ2-6	NA
CASSPLRGRSTQYF	TGTGCCAGCAGTCCCCTAAGGGGGCGATCCACGCAGTATTTT	TRBV6-5	once	TRBJ2-3	TRBD1
CASSVAMGATEAFF	TGTGCCAGCAGCGTAGCTATGGGGGCCACTGAAGCTTTCTTT	TRBV9	NA	TRBJ1-1	NA
CASSRREGNNEQFF	TGTGCCAGCAGTAGGCGGGAGGGAAACAATGAGCAGTTCTTC	TRBV3-1/TRBV3-2	once	TRBJ2-1	TRBD2
CASSPRGPAGDEQFF	TGTGCCAGCAGCCCCCGGGGCCCCGCAGGGGATGAGCAGTTCTTC	TRBV7-8	NA	TRBJ2-1	NA
CASYRAEGQPQHF	TGTGCCAGCTACAGGGCAGAGGGTCAGCCCCAGCATTTT	TRBV2	NA	TRBJ1-5	NA
CASSFETSGGGTQYF	TGTGCCAGCAGCTTCGAGACTAGCGGGGGGGGTACGCAGTATTTC	TRBV11-3	once	TRBJ2-3	TRBD2
CASSPLGGGAYDKETQYF	TGCGCCAGCAGCCCTCTAGGGGGGGGCGCTTATGATAAGGAGACCCAGTACTTC	TRBV5-1	once	TRBJ2-5	NA
CASTKRGGLGANVLTF	TGTGCCAGCACCAAGCGGGGGGGCCTCGGGGCCAACGTCCTGACTTTC	TRBV7-9	NA	TRBJ2-6	TRBD2
CASSQDRVPDNEQFF	TGTGCCAGCAGCCAAGACAGGGTTCCGGACAATGAGCAGTTCTTC	TRBV3-1/TRBV3-2	NA	TRBJ2-1	NA
CASSLTGTSANSYEQYF	TGCGCCAGCAGCTTGACCGGGACTAGCGCAAACTCCTACGAGCAGTACTTC	TRBV5-1	NA	TRBJ2-7	TRBD2
CASSGQGGYNSPLHF	TGTGCCAGCAGCGGGCAGGGGGGATATAATTCACCCCTCCACTTT	TRBV11-2	few	TRBJ1-6	TRBD1
CASSRGQTEAFF	TGTGCCAGCTCCAGGGGGCAAACTGAAGCTTTCTTT	TRBV7-2	NA	TRBJ1-1	TRBD1
CASSPGVDRSPLHF	TGTGCCAGCAGTCCGGGGGTAGACCGTTCACCCCTCCACTTT	TRBV6-5	few	TRBJ1-6	NA
CARKGVNEQFF	TGTGCCCGCAAGGGGGTCAATGAGCAGTTCTTC	TRBV30	NA	TRBJ2-1	NA
CASSMGQGAYYEQYF	TGTGCCAGTAGTATGGGACAGGGGGCCTACTACGAGCAGTACTTC	TRBV19	NA	TRBJ2-7	TRBD1
CASSYSGSGQPQHF	TGTGCCAGCAGTTATTCAGGGTCGGGCCAGCCCCAGCATTTT	TRBV27	NA	TRBJ1-5	NA
CASSLRGGGNEQYF	TGTGCCAGCAGCTTAAGGGGAGGCGGCAACGAGCAGTACTTC	TRBV7-9	NA	TRBJ2-7	NA
CASSLASGNSPLHF	TGTGCCAGCAGCTTAGCAAGCGGGAATTCACCCCTCCACTTT	TRBV11-1	NA	TRBJ1-6	NA
CASGTSGPYEQYF	TGTGCTAGTGGTACTAGCGGTCCCTACGAGCAGTACTTC	TRBV12-5	NA	TRBJ2-7	TRBD2
CASRRRGLGGYTF	TGTGCCAGTAGACGTAGGGGGCTCGGGGGCTACACCTTC	TRBV19	NA	TRBJ1-2	TRBD1
CASSVKGVLYGYTF	TGTGCCAGTAGTGTAAAAGGGGTGCTCTATGGCTACACCTTC	TRBV19	NA	TRBJ1-2	NA
CASSVAPAAGAETQYF	TGTGCCAGCAGCGTAGCTCCGGCAGCGGGGGCAGAGACCCAGTACTTC	TRBV9	NA	TRBJ2-5	TRBD2
CASSIGLTGRGETQYF	TGTGCCAGTAGTATAGGACTAACGGGGAGGGGAGAGACCCAGTACTTC	TRBV19	NA	TRBJ2-5	TRBD2
CASSLAGGKNGELFF	TGCGCCAGCAGCTTGGCAGGAGGGAAGAACGGGGAGCTGTTTTTT	TRBV5-1	NA	TRBJ2-2	NA
CQGVLNTEAFF	TGTCAGGGGGTCCTTAACACTGAAGCTTTCTTT	TRBV20-1	NA	TRBJ1-1	TRBD1
CASSQDRGGERENEKLFF	TGCGCCAGCAGCCAAGATCGGGGGGGGGAAAGGGAAAATGAAAAACTGTTTTTT	TRBV4-1	NA	TRBJ1-4	NA
CAISDWTSASYEQYF	TGTGCCATCAGTGATTGGACTAGCGCGTCCTACGAGCAGTACTTC	TRBV10-3	NA	TRBJ2-7	TRBD2
CASSRGFGSTDTQYF	TGTGCCAGCAGCCGGGGCTTTGGTAGCACAGATACGCAGTATTTT	TRBV3-1/TRBV3-2	NA	TRBJ2-3	NA
CASSPQAGPYEAFF	TGCGCCAGCAGCCCCCAGGCAGGGCCCTATGAAGCTTTCTTT	TRBV4-1	NA	TRBJ1-1	NA
CASSLNRDRDTQYF	TGCGCCAGCAGCTTGAATCGGGACAGAGATACGCAGTATTTT	TRBV5-1	once	TRBJ2-3	TRBD1
CASSLAGGATLNEQFF	TGTGCCAGCAGCTTAGCGGGGGGGGCCACCCTTAATGAGCAGTTCTTC	TRBV7-2	NA	TRBJ2-1	NA
CAWRIAGGSLEQYF	TGTGCCTGGAGAATAGCGGGGGGCTCCCTGGAGCAGTACTTC	TRBV30	NA	TRBJ2-7	TRBD2
CASSLDWADNNEQFF	TGTGCCAGCAGCCTGGACTGGGCGGATAACAATGAGCAGTTCTTC	TRBV6-5	NA	TRBJ2-1	NA
CASSTSGTGGLKLFF	TGTGCCAGCAGCACCTCCGGGACAGGGGGCTTGAAACTGTTTTTT	TRBV7-9	NA	TRBJ1-4	TRBD1
CASSDLRNTGELFF	TGTGCCAGCAGTGATCTTAGGAACACCGGGGAGCTGTTTTTT	TRBV2	NA	TRBJ2-2	NA
CASRRVGGGEQYF	TGTGCCAGCAGAAGGGTCGGGGGAGGCGAGCAGTACTTC	TRBV28	NA	TRBJ2-7	NA
CASSETGFTEAFF	TGTGCCAGCAGTGAGACAGGGTTCACTGAAGCTTTCTTT	TRBV6-1	NA	TRBJ1-1	TRBD1
CASSLEGDGTDTQYF	TGCGCCAGCAGCTTGGAGGGGGACGGCACAGATACGCAGTATTTT	TRBV5-1	NA	TRBJ2-3	NA
CASRGSLNTEAFF	TGTGCCAGCAGAGGGAGTTTGAACACTGAAGCTTTCTTT	TRBV6-6	NA	TRBJ1-1	NA
CASSLGTGGSVNEKLFF	TGCGCCAGCAGCTTGGGGACAGGGGGCTCTGTTAATGAAAAACTGTTTTTT	TRBV5-1	NA	TRBJ1-4	TRBD1
CASKRREREYGYTF	TGTGCCAGTAAACGCAGGGAAAGGGAATATGGCTACACCTTC	TRBV19	once	TRBJ1-2	NA
CATSIGGSNEQFF	TGTGCCACCAGCATAGGCGGGAGTAATGAGCAGTTCTTC	TRBV15	NA	TRBJ2-1	TRBD2
CASSLRTETGNTIYF	TGTGCCAGCTCACTAAGGACAGAAACGGGAAACACCATATATTTT	TRBV18	NA	TRBJ1-3	NA
CASSLEPSMNTEAFF	TGCGCCAGCAGCTTGGAGCCCTCCATGAACACTGAAGCTTTCTTT	TRBV5-1	NA	TRBJ1-1	NA
CASSQRGGPYEQYF	TGTGCCAGCAGCCAGCGTGGCGGCCCCTACGAGCAGTACTTC	TRBV3-1/TRBV3-2	NA	TRBJ2-7	NA
CASSLARTGWADTQYF	TGTGCCAGCAGCTTAGCCAGGACAGGTTGGGCAGATACGCAGTATTTT	TRBV7-6	NA	TRBJ2-3	TRBD1
CASRLSGATDTQYF	TGTGCCAGCAGACTAAGCGGGGCGACAGATACGCAGTATTTT	TRBV6-6	NA	TRBJ2-3	TRBD2
CASSPSGGVQYF	TGTGCCAGCAGTCCCTCTGGGGGGGTCCAGTACTTC	TRBV6-1	NA	TRBJ2-5	TRBD2